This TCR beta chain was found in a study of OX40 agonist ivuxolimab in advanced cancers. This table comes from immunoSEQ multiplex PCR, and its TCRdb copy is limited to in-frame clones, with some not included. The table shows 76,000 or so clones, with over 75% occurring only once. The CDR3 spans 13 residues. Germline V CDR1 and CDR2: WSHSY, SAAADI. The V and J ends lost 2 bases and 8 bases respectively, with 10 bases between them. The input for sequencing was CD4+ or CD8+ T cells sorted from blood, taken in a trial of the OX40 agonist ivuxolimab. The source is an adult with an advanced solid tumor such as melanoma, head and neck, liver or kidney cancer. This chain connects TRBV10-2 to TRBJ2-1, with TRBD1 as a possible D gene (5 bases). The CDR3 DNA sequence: TGCGCCAGCAGTGAGCACCAGGGTTATGAGCAGTTCTTC. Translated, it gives CASSEHQGYEQFF.